This entry describes one T cell receptor beta chain. Antigen: not known. This sample is drawn from a study of beta chain features in type 1 diabetes. Study-wide context: Across all samples, fewer than 140 million sorted cells were examined.

The CDR3 is 13 amino acids. Germline lookup yields CDR1 SGHAT and CDR2 FQNNGV. Trimming pared 3 bases from V and 9 bases from J, leaving 14 bases between. All of the isolated RNA was reverse transcribed, so expressed TCRB transcripts were sequenced. Profiled with immunoSEQ multiplex PCR; TCRdb holds only in-frame clones, not every one. This table holds around 500,000 clones, 30% found once. Study-level points and caveats: Relative to healthy donors, patients appeared to have naive, central memory and Treg TCRB repertoires that were more similar.

Each of the sorted populations had a purity greater than 95%. The receptor comes from a man aged 18 to 29 in good health. This chain links TRBV11-2 with TRBJ2-5; possibly TRBD2 for D (5 bases). The sequenced sample consisted of naive CD4+ T cells from blood. This chain's CDR3 is CASSLIANGAQYF. CDR3 nucleotides: TGTGCCAGCAGCTTGATAGCCAACGGGGCCCAGTACTTC.